The entry below describes one T cell receptor (beta chain). Its antigen is as yet unknown. This sample stems from a study of identical twins. TCRdb reprocessed the 5' RACE reads with MiXCR, giving one entry per CDR3 protein. The sample carries 1.5 million to 2 million distinct CDR3 sequences, around 33% recorded once. Findings of the study overall: Invariant MAIT and iNKT cells could partly confound zero-insertion analyses.

This CDR3 contains 13 residues. Germline V gene sequence: CDR1 SEHNR, CDR2 FQNEAQ (reference sequence). Trimming stripped 2 bases from V and 9 bases from J, with 11 bases between. J is TRBJ2-1 and V is TRBV7-9; unclear D gene. The sample was cord blood. The source is a newborn girl in good health. The CDR3 loop is CASSLPAKREQFF. The CDR3 DNA follows: TGTGCCAGCAGCTTACCAGCGAAACGTGAGCAGTTCTTC.